The 27 T cell receptor beta chains in this list originate from one sample, sequenced in a study of vaccination effects on CD4 cells after COVID-19. These receptors lack a known antigen. Pools of viral peptides were used by the ViraFEST assay to expand antigen-specific CD4+ T cells ahead of sequencing. Investigators separated out CD4+ T cells once approximately 9 days of culture had passed. Vaccinated participants had no history of SARS-CoV-2 infection and tested negative for nucleocapsid antibodies. Clones were sequenced by immunoSEQ multiplex PCR, and TCRdb holds only the in-frame ones, with some missing. Here the sample spans about 73,000 clones, about four fifths being singletons. Sequencing was performed on CD4+ T cells from PBMCs cultured with HCoV-NL63 spike peptides, taken before COVID-19 vaccination. The origin of the receptors is a human donor who received a COVID-19 vaccine.

The J gene is TRBJ2-2, the V gene TRBV7-2; D possibly corresponds to TRBD1 (7 bases). CDR1 SGHTA and CDR2 FQGNSA come from the germline V gene. V was trimmed by 3 bases and J by 7 bases, leaving 9 bases between them. There are 13 residues in the CDR3. CDR3 in amino acids: CASSFQGGGELFF. As DNA, the CDR3 is TGTGCCAGCAGCTTTCAGGGGGGCGGGGAGCTGTTTTTT.

The V gene is TRBV6-1, the J gene TRBJ1-4, with no clear D. Germline loops: CDR1 MNHNS, CDR2 SASEGT. There are 10 residues in the CDR3. With 1 base removed from V and 10 bases from J, the gap between germline ends came to 1 base. The CDR3 reads CASSEVKLFF. The DNA for the CDR3 is TGTGCCAGCAGTGAAGTAAAACTGTTTTTT.

This clone was counted only a few times. The same CDR3 arises from other DNA sequences in this sample as well. This chain joins TRBV24-1 and TRBJ2-1, with 8 nucleotides matching TRBD1. Trimming at V came to 1 base and at J to 4 bases, leaving 5 bases not matched to a gene. This CDR3 has 16 residues. Looked up from germline, CDR1 is KGHDR and CDR2 is SFDVKD. The CDR3 DNA reads as TGTGCCACCAGTGATTTTGGTACAGGGGGATACAATGAGCAGTTCTTC. Translation: CATSDFGTGGYNEQFF.

This clone was observed a handful of times. The V call is TRBV7-2, the J call TRBJ1-2; D is unresolved. The CDR3 runs to 14 residues. The germline CDR1 and CDR2 sequences are SGHTA and FQGNSA. The germline V and J ends were trimmed by 0 bases and 8 bases, with 13 bases remaining between them. The chain's CDR3 is CASSLASQSMGYTF. The CDR3 region has the DNA TGTGCCAGCAGCTTAGCGAGCCAGTCTATGGGCTACACCTTC.

The rearrangement links TRBV19 to TRBJ1-5; D gene ambiguous. The CDR3 extends over 14 amino acids. The germline V gene encodes CDR1 LNHDA and CDR2 SQIVND (reference sequence). Trimming stripped 5 bases from V and 0 bases from J, with 8 bases between. In nucleotides, the CDR3 is TGTGCCAGTAGTGACCCCTATAGCAATCAGCCCCAGCATTTT. It specifies CASSDPYSNQPQHF.

The CDR3 DNA reads TGTGCCACCAGCTACGGGGAGACCCAGTACTTC. It is translated as CATSYGETQYF. V is TRBV15 and J is TRBJ2-5; D ambiguous. Trimming cost V 5 bases and J 5 bases, with 6 bases left between them. The germline CDR1 and CDR2 sequences are LNHNV and YYDKDF (reference sequence). The CDR3 has 11 amino acids.

The chain employs TRBV5-4 and TRBJ1-1; a weak D match, TRBD1 (5 bases). Germline V gene sequence: CDR1 SGHNT, CDR2 YYREEE (reference sequence). The germline V and J ends were trimmed by 5 bases and 7 bases, with 18 bases remaining between them. The CDR3 loop spans 14 amino acids. The CDR3 loop is CASSSALRDGEAFF. In DNA form, the CDR3 reads TGTGCCAGCAGTTCGGCTCTCCGGGACGGTGAAGCTTTCTTT. Looking up the rest from reference TRBV5-4 and TRBJ1-1 gives the full variable domain: ETGVTQSPTHLIKTRGQQVTLRCSSQSGHNTVSWYQQALGQGPQFIFQYYREEENGRGNFPPRFSGLQFPNYSSELNVNALELDDSALYLCASSSALRDGEAFFGQGTRLTVV.

The chain couples TRBV3-1 (or the pseudogene TRBV3-2) to TRBJ2-3; D not resolved. The CDR3 loop spans 16 amino acids. Germline CDR1 and CDR2: LGHDT and YNNKEL (reference sequence). V dropped 0 bases and J dropped 1 base, with 11 bases sitting between them. The CDR3 DNA follows: TGTGCCAGCAGCCAAGACCTGGGCCCGGGCACAGATACGCAGTATTTT. Its translation is CASSQDLGPGTDTQYF.

The chain carries TRBV25-1 and TRBJ1-6; D gene unclear. CDR3 length equals 14 residues. The ends were cut back, 2 bases at V and 9 bases at J, with 11 bases in the middle. CDR1 is MGHDK and CDR2 is SYGVNS in the germline V gene. DNA for the CDR3: TGTGCCAGCAGTGAACTCCTAGGAACTTCACCCCTCCACTTT. Protein: CASSELLGTSPLHF.

The chain couples TRBV24-1 to TRBJ1-1; the D is unclear. The CDR3 is made up of 13 amino acids. Germline CDR1 reads KGHDR; CDR2 reads SFDVKD. V was clipped by 2 bases and J by 2 bases, with 5 bases between them. Here the CDR3 reads CATSDYLNTEAFF. The CDR3 region has the DNA TGTGCCACCAGTGATTATCTCAACACTGAAGCTTTCTTT.

The J gene is TRBJ2-7, the V gene TRBV2; 8 nucleotides agree with TRBD2. CDR1 is SNHLY, CDR2 FYNNEI, per germline. V shed 4 bases and J 3 bases; nucleotides not matched to a gene: 8. CDR3 length: 15 amino acids. CDR3 sequence reads: CASSVSAGGFYEQYV. CDR3 coding DNA: TGTGCCAGCAGTGTATCGGCGGGGGGTTTCTACGAGCAGTACGTC.

This clone was observed a handful of times. The chain combines TRBV18 with TRBJ2-1, with 8 bases lining up with TRBD1. The CDR3 has 17 amino acids. V shed 2 bases, J shed 6 bases, and the junction held 12 bases outside the gene matches. Germline loops: CDR1 KGHSH, CDR2 LQKENI. The CDR3 is CASSPVAVGQGRNEQFF. CDR3 sequence (DNA): TGTGCCAGCTCACCAGTGGCCGTAGGACAGGGTCGCAATGAGCAGTTCTTC.

This chain uses TRBV5-1 with TRBJ1-2, with 7 bases matching TRBD1. V lost 2 bases and J lost 5; bases outside the gene matches: 3. The CDR3 covers 13 residues. The germline gives CDR1 SGHRS, CDR2 YFSETQ. The CDR3 bases are TGCGCCAGCAGCTTTGGGGACAGATATGGCTACACCTTC. Protein sequence: CASSFGDRYGYTF.

The gene calls are TRBV24-1 and TRBJ2-4; the match to TRBD1 covers 10 bases. CDR3 length: 15 residues. Per germline, CDR1 KGHDR and CDR2 SFDVKD. The J segment lost 6 bases and the V segment lost 5 bases, leaving 6 bases of the junction unmatched. The CDR3, as DNA: TGTGCCACCAGTGCTACCGGGACAGGGGCAAACATTCAGTACTTC. It codes for CATSATGTGANIQYF.

V gene TRBV2 combines with J gene TRBJ2-5; 10 bases line up with TRBD2. J lost 5 bases, V lost 4 bases, and 7 bases had no gene match. This CDR3 has 15 amino acids. Germline V CDR1 and CDR2: SNHLY, FYNNEI. CDR3 nucleotide sequence: TGTGCCAGCAGTGTCCCCCTAGCGGGGGCCGAGACCCAGTACTTC. It codes for CASSVPLAGAETQYF.

This clone has a single count. The gene calls are TRBV6-6 and TRBJ1-2; 9 positions agree with TRBD1. The germline V gene encodes CDR1 MNHNY and CDR2 SVGAGI (reference sequence). J gave up 4 bases and V 4 bases, and 1 base lay outside the gene matches. This CDR3 region has 13 residues. The CDR3 DNA is TGTGCCAGCAGTTCGGGACAGGGCTATGGCTACACCTTC. This gives the protein CASSSGQGYGYTF.

J is TRBJ1-5 and V is TRBV12-3 or TRBV12-4; no firm D call. Trimming cost V 6 bases and J 7 bases, with 13 bases left between them. The CDR3 covers 13 residues. CDR3 residues: CASRRTGEQPQHF. The CDR3 bases are TGTGCCAGCAGACGAACCGGGGAGCAGCCCCAGCATTTT.

This rearrangement joins TRBV25-1 to TRBJ1-2; D is ambiguous. The CDR3 totals 11 residues. The germline V gene encodes CDR1 MGHDK and CDR2 SYGVNS. V was cut by 3 bases and J by 8 bases, with 7 bases left in between. The CDR3 nucleotides are TGTGCCAGCAGTGACGGTGTCGGCTACACCTTC. Amino acid sequence: CASSDGVGYTF.

The V gene is TRBV2, the J gene TRBJ1-1; tentatively, D is TRBD1 (5 bases). This CDR3 is 14 amino acids long. Trimming took 5 bases from V and 4 from J, leaving 14 bases between them. From germline, CDR1 is SNHLY and CDR2 FYNNEI. CDR3 protein: CASSHETGGTEAFF. In nucleotides, the CDR3 is TGTGCCAGCAGTCACGAGACCGGGGGCACTGAAGCTTTCTTT.

The rearrangement joins TRBV5-1 to TRBJ2-5; 7 bases fit TRBD1. The CDR3 spans 15 residues. With V trimmed by 4 bases and J by 4 bases, 10 bases remained unmatched. Germline V gene data show CDR1 as SGHRS and CDR2 as YFSETQ. The CDR3 DNA reads as TGCGCCAGCAGCCCTCAGACAGGGACGGTAGAGACCCAGTACTTC. Its translation is CASSPQTGTVETQYF.

The genes are TRBV2 and TRBJ1-1; D not certain. Looked up from germline, CDR1 is SNHLY and CDR2 is FYNNEI. This CDR3 has 13 residues. Trimming stripped 7 bases from V and 1 base from J, with 10 bases between. The CDR3 reads CASKAEANTEAFF. The CDR3, as DNA: TGTGCCAGCAAAGCAGAGGCGAACACTGAAGCTTTCTTT.

The chain joins TRBV6-1 to TRBJ1-5; D gene ambiguous. Per germline, CDR1 MNHNS and CDR2 SASEGT. The CDR3 contains 13 residues. V lost 1 base and J lost 4, with 5 bases in between. CDR3 DNA: TGTGCCAGCAGTGAAGAAACTAATCAGCCCCAGCATTTT. Protein product: CASSEETNQPQHF.

DNA of the CDR3: TGTGCCAGCAGTTTGGGACTCCATTCCAACTATGGCTACACCTTC. It translates to CASSLGLHSNYGYTF. The chain carries TRBV6-5 and TRBJ1-2, with a possible D match to TRBD1 (5 bases). CDR1 MNHEY and CDR2 SVGAGI come from the germline V gene. V lost 4 bases and J lost 2, with 14 bases in between. The CDR3 sequence is 15 residues long.

J is TRBJ2-5 and V is TRBV7-9, with D maybe TRBD1 (5 bases). CDR3 length equals 15 residues. Deletions cut 7 bases from V and 2 bases from J, with 17 bases between. Germline V gene sequence: CDR1 SEHNR, CDR2 FQNEAQ (reference sequence). CDR3 in DNA: TGTGCCAGCACCAAAAGCGTAGGGGTACAAGAGACCCAGTACTTC. Amino acids: CASTKSVGVQETQYF.

The rearrangement links TRBV2 to TRBJ2-3, with TRBD1 matching over 9 bases. CDR3 length: 15 amino acids. With 6 bases clipped from V and 1 base from J, the junction kept 5 bases outside the gene matches. The germline gives CDR1 SNHLY, CDR2 FYNNEI. The CDR3 spells CASRSRDRGTDTQYF. Here the CDR3 DNA reads TGTGCCAGCAGAAGCCGGGACAGGGGCACAGATACGCAGTATTTT.

The CDR3 spells CASGDRASNQPQHF. For the CDR3, the DNA is TGTGCCAGCGGGGACAGAGCTAGCAATCAGCCCCAGCATTTT. V gene TRBV5-5 combines with J gene TRBJ1-5, with 7 bases aligning to TRBD1. This CDR3 spans 14 amino acids. CDR1 SGHKS and CDR2 YYEKEE come from the germline V gene (reference sequence). The junction had 4 bases not matched to a gene; V was cut back by 7 bases and J by 0 bases. Full variable domain (missing parts from reference TRBV5-5 and TRBJ1-5): DAGVTQSPTHLIKTRGQQVTLRCSPISGHKSVSWYQQVLGQGPQFIFQYYEKEERGRGNFPDRFSARQFPNYSSELNVNALLLGDSALYLCASGDRASNQPQHFGDGTRLSIL.

The chain combines TRBV28 with TRBJ2-7; TRBD2 aligns across 7 bases. V lost 3 bases, J lost 0 bases, and 2 bases stayed unmatched. This CDR3 comprises 14 residues. Looked up from germline, CDR1 is MDHEN and CDR2 is SYDVKM. Written as DNA, the CDR3 is TGTGCCAGCAGTTTGGGAGGGGCCTCCTACGAGCAGTACGTC. It encodes CASSLGGASYEQYV.